This T cell receptor beta chain was sequenced in a study of blood T cell repertoires in COVID-19. Germline CDR1 is LNHDA and CDR2 is SQIVND (reference sequence). Trimming took 8 bases from V and 1 from J, leaving 8 bases between them. CDR3 length: 12 residues. The age range of participants was about 18 to 100 years, with residence in some 25 US areas. Participant-given clinical history determined each cohort assignment. Using immunoSEQ multiplex PCR, the repertoire was profiled, and TCRdb retains in-frame clones only, with some absent. Counted here are around 140,000 clones, over 65% occurring once; the ten biggest clones make up over 5%. The table lists this clone with a few counts.

The chain employs TRBV19 and TRBJ1-1; the D gene is possibly TRBD1 (6 bases). The sequenced sample was PBMCs or T cells enriched from blood (not recorded which). This receptor was taken from a woman in her forties or fifties who had recovered from COVID-19. In DNA form, the CDR3 reads TGTGCCAGTGGGGGACAGAACACTGAAGCTTTCTTT. It translates to CASGGQNTEAFF.